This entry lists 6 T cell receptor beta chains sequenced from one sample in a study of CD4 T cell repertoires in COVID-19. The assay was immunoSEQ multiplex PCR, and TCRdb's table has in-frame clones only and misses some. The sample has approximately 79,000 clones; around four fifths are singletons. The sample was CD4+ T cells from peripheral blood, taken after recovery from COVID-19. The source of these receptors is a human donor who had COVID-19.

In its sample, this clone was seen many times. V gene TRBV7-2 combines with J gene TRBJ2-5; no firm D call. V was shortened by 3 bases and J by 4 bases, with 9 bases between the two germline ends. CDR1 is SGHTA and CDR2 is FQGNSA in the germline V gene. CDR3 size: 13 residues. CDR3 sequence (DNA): TGTGCCAGCAGCTTTGGTTCTACAGAGACCCAGTACTTC. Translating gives CASSFGSTETQYF.

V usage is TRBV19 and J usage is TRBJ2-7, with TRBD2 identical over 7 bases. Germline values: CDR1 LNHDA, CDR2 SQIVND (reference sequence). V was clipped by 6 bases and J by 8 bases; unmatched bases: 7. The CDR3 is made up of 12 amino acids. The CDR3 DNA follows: TGTGCCAGTAGGGGTCGGGACTATAAGCAGTACTTC. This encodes CASRGRDYKQYF.

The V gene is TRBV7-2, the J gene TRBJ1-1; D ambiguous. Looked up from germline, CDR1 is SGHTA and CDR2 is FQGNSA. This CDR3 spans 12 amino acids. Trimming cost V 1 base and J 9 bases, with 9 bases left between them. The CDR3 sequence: CASSLDRVQAFF. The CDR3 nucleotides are TGTGCCAGCAGCTTAGACCGTGTTCAAGCTTTCTTT.

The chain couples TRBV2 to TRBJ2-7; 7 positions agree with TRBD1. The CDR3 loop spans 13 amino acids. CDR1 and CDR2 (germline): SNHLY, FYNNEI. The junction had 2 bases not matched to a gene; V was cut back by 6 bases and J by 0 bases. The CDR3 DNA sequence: TGTGCCAGCAGGGGACAGCTCTCCTACGAGCAGTACTTC. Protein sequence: CASRGQLSYEQYF.

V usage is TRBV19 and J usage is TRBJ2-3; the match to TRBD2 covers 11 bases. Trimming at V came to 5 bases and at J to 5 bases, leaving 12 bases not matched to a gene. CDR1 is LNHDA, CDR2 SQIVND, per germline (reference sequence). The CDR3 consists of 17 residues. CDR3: CASSEGLAGDSGDTQYF. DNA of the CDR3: TGTGCCAGTAGTGAAGGACTAGCGGGTGACTCGGGAGATACGCAGTATTTT.

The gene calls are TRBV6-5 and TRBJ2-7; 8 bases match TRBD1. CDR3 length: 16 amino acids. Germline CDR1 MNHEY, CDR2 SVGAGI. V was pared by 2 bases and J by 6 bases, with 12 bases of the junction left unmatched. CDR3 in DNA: TGTGCCAGCAGTTACCCGGACAGGGTAGGTCGACCCGAGCAGTACTTC. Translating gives CASSYPDRVGRPEQYF.